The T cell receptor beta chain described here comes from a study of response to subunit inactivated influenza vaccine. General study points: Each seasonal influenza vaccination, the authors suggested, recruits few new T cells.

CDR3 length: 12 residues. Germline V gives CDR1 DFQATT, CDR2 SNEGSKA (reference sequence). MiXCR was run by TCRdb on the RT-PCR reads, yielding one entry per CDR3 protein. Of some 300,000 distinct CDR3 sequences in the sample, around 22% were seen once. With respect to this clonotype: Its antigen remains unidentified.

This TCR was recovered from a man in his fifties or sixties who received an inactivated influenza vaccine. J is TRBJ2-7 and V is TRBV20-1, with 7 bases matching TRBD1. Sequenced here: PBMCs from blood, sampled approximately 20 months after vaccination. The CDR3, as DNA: TGCAGACCGGGACAGCTCTCCTACGAGCAGTACTTC. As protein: CRPGQLSYEQYF.